This T cell receptor beta chain is from a study of cytomegalovirus exposure and HLA in healthy donors. V shed 0 bases, J shed 3 bases, and the junction held 2 bases outside the gene matches. The CDR3 consists of 16 residues. CDR1 is SGHTA, CDR2 FQGNSA, per germline. PCR amplification relied on 60 Vbeta primers (plus 13 Jbeta primers). TCRdb's copy holds only in-frame clones and misses some; the assay was immunoSEQ multiplex PCR. The sample holds around 180,000 clones, roughly 80% seen once. This clone was recorded only once. Within the sample, other DNA sequences also encode this same CDR3. The clonotype was recovered from a male donor in good health and CMV-seronegative. The sequenced material came from PBMCs. This chain joins TRBV7-2 and TRBJ2-3, with 11 bases fitting TRBD2. CDR3 protein: CASSLAPSGGTDTQYF. The CDR3 DNA reads TGTGCCAGCAGCTTAGCCCCTAGCGGGGGGACAGATACGCAGTATTTT.